This note documents a single TCR beta chain sequence. Its antigen is as yet unknown. The data are from a study of shared clonotypes between healthy human individuals. The study's findings and limits: All-four-donor shared clonotypes had higher generation probabilities than non-shared clonotypes did.

Trimming pared 1 base from V and 5 bases from J, leaving 12 bases between. This CDR3 spans 14 amino acids. CDR1 is SGHTA and CDR2 is FQGTGA in the germline V gene. TCRdb's table, derived via immunoSEQ multiplex PCR, lists solely in-frame clones and lacks some. The sample consists of under 1,100,000 clones, 65% to 80% of them appearing once. Memory CD4+ cells were the fraction left after CD45RA+ naive selection. Sample: memory CD4+ T cells sorted from blood. Indicated subset: CD45RA-negative fraction. V is TRBV7-3 and J is TRBJ2-7; D is perhaps TRBD1 (5 bases). The source of this sequence is a man between 18 and 35 years old in good health. CDR3 amino acids: CASSLSAGNHEQYF. CDR3 nucleotides: TGTGCCAGCAGCTTAAGTGCAGGGAACCACGAGCAGTACTTC.